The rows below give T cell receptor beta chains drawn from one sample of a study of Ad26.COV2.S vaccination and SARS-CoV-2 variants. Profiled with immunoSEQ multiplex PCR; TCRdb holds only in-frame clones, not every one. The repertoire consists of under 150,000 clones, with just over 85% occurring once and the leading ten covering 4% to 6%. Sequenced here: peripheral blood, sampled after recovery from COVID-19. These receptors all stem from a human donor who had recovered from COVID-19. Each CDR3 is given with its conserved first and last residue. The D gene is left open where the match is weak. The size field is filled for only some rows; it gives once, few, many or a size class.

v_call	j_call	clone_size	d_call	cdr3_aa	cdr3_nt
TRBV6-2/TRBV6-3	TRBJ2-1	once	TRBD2	CASSPTPRTSGYNEQFF	TGTGCCAGCAGTCCAACACCCCGGACTAGCGGGTACAATGAGCAGTTCTTC
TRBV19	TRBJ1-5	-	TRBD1	CASTKTGGWQPQHF	TGTGCCAGTACAAAAACAGGGGGCTGGCAGCCCCAGCATTTT
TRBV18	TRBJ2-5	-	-	CASSPGGGETQYF	TGTGCCAGCTCACCAGGGGGAGGAGAGACCCAGTACTTC
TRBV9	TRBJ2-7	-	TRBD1	CASSPRTGSYEQYF	TGTGCCAGCAGCCCCCGGACAGGGTCCTACGAGCAGTACTTC
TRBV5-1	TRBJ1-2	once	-	CASSLAARALTPSSVGYTF	TGCGCCAGCAGCTTGGCTGCCAGGGCCCTCACTCCATCTTCAGTCGGCTACACCTTC
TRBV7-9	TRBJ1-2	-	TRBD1	CASRQGERPDGYTF	TGTGCCAGCAGACAGGGGGAGCGACCAGATGGCTACACCTTC
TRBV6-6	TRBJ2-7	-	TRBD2	CASSYSGGDSYEQYF	TGTGCCAGCAGTTACTCGGGAGGGGACTCCTACGAGCAGTACTTC
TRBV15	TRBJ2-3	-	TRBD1	CATSFRGSNTDTQYF	TGTGCCACCAGCTTCAGGGGGTCCAACACAGATACGCAGTATTTT
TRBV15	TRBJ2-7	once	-	CATSRDQTLSEQYF	TGTGCCACCAGCAGAGATCAAACCCTGTCCGAGCAGTACTTC
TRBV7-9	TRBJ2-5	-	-	CASSPEAAGTQYF	TGTGCCAGCAGCCCCGAGGCAGCGGGGACCCAGTACTTC
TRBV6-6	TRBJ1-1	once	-	CASSYRGKEGEAFF	TGTGCCAGCAGTTACAGGGGGAAAGAGGGTGAAGCTTTCTTT
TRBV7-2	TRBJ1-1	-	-	CASSLDTALNTEAFF	TGTGCCAGCAGCTTAGATACGGCGCTGAACACTGAAGCTTTCTTT
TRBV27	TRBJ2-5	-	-	CASSLGVGKTQYF	TGTGCCAGCAGTTTGGGGGTGGGGAAGACCCAGTACTTC
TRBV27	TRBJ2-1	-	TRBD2	CAAGGPYNEQFF	TGTGCCGCGGGGGGGCCCTACAATGAGCAGTTCTTC
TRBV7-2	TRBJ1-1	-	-	CASSFSGTLSTEAFF	TGTGCCAGCAGCTTCTCCGGGACTTTATCGACTGAAGCTTTCTTT
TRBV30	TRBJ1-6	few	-	CAWTPVGVQHNSPLHF	TGTGCCTGGACTCCCGTCGGGGTCCAACATAATTCACCCCTCCACTTT
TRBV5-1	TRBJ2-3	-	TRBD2	CASSLVPAGGEDTQYF	TGCGCCAGCAGCTTGGTCCCGGCGGGGGGTGAAGATACGCAGTATTTT
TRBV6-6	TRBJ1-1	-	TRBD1	CASNRGQQGKNTEAFF	TGTGCCAGCAACAGGGGCCAACAGGGGAAGAACACTGAAGCTTTCTTT
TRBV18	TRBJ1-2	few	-	CASSQGDNYGYTF	TGTGCCAGCTCACAGGGGGACAACTATGGCTACACCTTC
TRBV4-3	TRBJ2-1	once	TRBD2	CASSLAGAPGGEQFF	TGCGCCAGCAGCCTGGCCGGGGCCCCGGGGGGTGAGCAGTTCTTC
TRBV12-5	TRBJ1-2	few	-	CASGLDSFYGYTF	TGTGCTAGTGGTTTGGACAGTTTCTATGGCTACACCTTC
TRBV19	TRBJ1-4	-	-	CASSIDSQKEKLFF	TGTGCCAGTAGTATTGACAGCCAGAAGGAAAAACTGTTTTTT
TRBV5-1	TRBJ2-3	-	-	CASSLVQDSTDTQYF	TGCGCCAGCAGCTTGGTGCAGGATAGCACAGATACGCAGTATTTT
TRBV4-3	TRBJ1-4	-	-	CASSSTGRTNEKLFF	TGCGCCAGCAGCTCAACAGGGAGAACTAATGAAAAACTGTTTTTT
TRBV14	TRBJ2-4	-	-	CASSQDSGYKNIQYF	TGTGCCAGCAGCCAAGATTCTGGTTACAAAAACATTCAGTACTTC
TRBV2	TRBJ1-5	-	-	CASSAERGNQPQHF	TGTGCCAGCAGTGCCGAGAGGGGCAATCAGCCCCAGCATTTT
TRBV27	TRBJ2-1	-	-	CASSPTHVDYNEQFF	TGTGCCAGCAGTCCGACCCACGTGGACTACAATGAGCAGTTCTTC
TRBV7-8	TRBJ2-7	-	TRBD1	CASSLGQGVYEQYF	TGTGCCAGCAGCTTGGGACAGGGGGTCTACGAGCAGTACTTC
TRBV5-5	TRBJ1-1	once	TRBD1	CASSLVTGGITEAFF	TGTGCCAGCAGCTTGGTGACAGGGGGCATCACTGAAGCTTTCTTT
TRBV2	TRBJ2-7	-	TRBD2	CASRPGLAGRYEQYF	TGTGCCAGCAGGCCGGGACTAGCGGGGAGGTACGAGCAGTACTTC
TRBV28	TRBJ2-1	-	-	CASSRGAYNEQFF	TGTGCCAGCAGTAGAGGGGCCTACAATGAGCAGTTCTTC
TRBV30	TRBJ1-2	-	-	CAWRPGGGNGYTF	TGTGCCTGGAGGCCGGGTGGGGGGAATGGCTACACCTTC
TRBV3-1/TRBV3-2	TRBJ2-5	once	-	CASAQEETQYF	TGTGCCAGCGCCCAGGAAGAGACCCAGTACTTC
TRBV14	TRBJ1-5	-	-	CASSLAGPNQPQHF	TGTGCCAGCAGTCTGGCCGGGCCCAATCAGCCCCAGCATTTT
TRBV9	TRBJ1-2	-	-	CASSVDEWGLDYGYTF	TGTGCCAGCAGCGTAGACGAATGGGGGCTCGACTATGGCTACACCTTC
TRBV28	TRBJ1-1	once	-	CASSFEREAAEAFF	TGTGCCAGCAGTTTTGAGCGGGAAGCGGCTGAAGCTTTCTTT
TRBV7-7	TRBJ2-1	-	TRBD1	CASSLVQGAPSDEQFF	TGTGCTAGCAGCTTAGTTCAGGGGGCCCCTTCGGATGAGCAGTTCTTC
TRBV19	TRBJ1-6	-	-	CASIYDSPLHF	TGTGCCAGTATCTACGATTCACCCCTCCACTTT
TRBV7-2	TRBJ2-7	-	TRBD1	CASSWERGQGADF	TGTGCCAGCAGCTGGGAAAGGGGGCAGGGAGCGGACTTC
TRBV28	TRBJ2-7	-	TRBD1	CASSSRDSEYYEQYF	TGTGCCAGCAGTTCCCGGGACAGCGAGTACTACGAGCAGTACTTC
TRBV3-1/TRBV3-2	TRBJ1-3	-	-	CASSQADSFATGNTIYF	TGTGCCAGCAGCCAAGCAGACAGCTTCGCAACTGGAAACACCATATATTTT
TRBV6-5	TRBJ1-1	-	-	CASSYVGGKTEAFF	TGTGCCAGCAGTTACGTTGGGGGGAAAACTGAAGCTTTCTTT
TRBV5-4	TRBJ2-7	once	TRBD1	CASSSDRAYEQYF	TGTGCCAGCAGCTCCGACAGGGCCTACGAGCAGTACTTC
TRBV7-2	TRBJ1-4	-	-	CASSRVATTNEKLFF	TGTGCCAGCAGCCGGGTGGCAACAACTAATGAAAAACTGTTTTTT